This T cell receptor (beta chain) was documented in a study of blood T cell repertoires in COVID-19. Overall study: The United States, Italy and Spain were the sources of the acute and convalescent COVID-19 samples. The analysed material was cDNA or gDNA that came from T cells, B-cell-depleted T cells, or PBMCs.

As processed by the authors: The authors estimated nucleated cell counts from reference gene primer amplification. Here immunoSEQ multiplex PCR was the method, and the copy in TCRdb shows in-frame clones only, minus some. Clone size and the V and J calls come from that table; the DNA yielded D and trimming. The sample lists a few hundred thousand clones; 85% were seen once. The clonotype originates from a woman younger than 35 with acute or convalescent COVID-19. Material for sequencing was peripheral blood.

CDR3 DNA: TGTGCCAGCAGCTTCAGGGCAGCCCAAGTACAAGAGACCCAGTACTTC. Translating gives CASSFRAAQVQETQYF. The chain has TRBV11-1 and TRBJ2-5; D is possibly TRBD1 (5 bases). There are 16 residues in the CDR3. The ends were cut back, 3 bases at V and 2 bases at J, with 16 bases in the middle. CDR1 SGHAT and CDR2 FQDESV come from the germline V gene (reference sequence).